A selection of T cell receptor beta chains follows, all from one sample in a study of blood T cell repertoires in COVID-19. Sequencing was performed with immunoSEQ multiplex PCR; in TCRdb, only in-frame clones are kept and a portion is missing. The table records roughly 400,000 clones, around 91% of them present only once. Sequencing was done on a sample of PBMCs or T cells enriched from blood (not recorded which). The receptors come from a young man who had recovered from COVID-19. The CDR3 runs from the conserved cysteine through the conserved F or W. A D gene is named only where the DNA matches it firmly. Clone size, where shown, is once, few, many, or a class for clones that have expanded.

j_call clone_size d_call v_call cdr3_nt cdr3_aa
TRBJ2-7 - - TRBV7-9 TGTGCCAGCAGCCCACCGGCGGGGAACTCCTACGAGCAGTACTTC CASSPPAGNSYEQYF
TRBJ1-1 - - TRBV27 TGTGCCAGCAGTTTCGGGGCCAGGGGCACTGAAGCTTTCTTT CASSFGARGTEAFF
TRBJ2-5 once TRBD1 TRBV6-5 TGTGCCAGCAGCAACTGGACAGGGGGCGTAGAGACCCAGTACTTC CASSNWTGGVETQYF
TRBJ2-3 - TRBD2 TRBV9 TGTGCCAGCAGCGAGACTAGCGGGAGGGCCGGCACAGATACGCAGTATTTT CASSETSGRAGTDTQYF
TRBJ2-7 - - TRBV24-1 TGTGCCACCAGTGACCCTGATGACAGCCCCTACGAGCAGTACTTC CATSDPDDSPYEQYF
TRBJ2-7 - TRBD2 TRBV6-5 TGTGCCAGCAGACTAGCGGGGGATACCTACGAGCAGTACTTC CASRLAGDTYEQYF
TRBJ2-5 - TRBD2 TRBV5-1 TGCGCCAGCAGCTTGAGGGCACTAGCGGGAGTTCGAGTAGAGACCCAGTACTTC CASSLRALAGVRVETQYF
TRBJ2-7 many TRBD1 TRBV19 TGTGCCAGTGTGGGACAGGGTTATTCCGAGCAGTACTTC CASVGQGYSEQYF
TRBJ1-1 - TRBD1 TRBV18 TGTGCCAGCTCACGGGGACAGGGTAACACTGAAGCTTTCTTT CASSRGQGNTEAFF
TRBJ2-1 - - TRBV28 TGTGCCAGCAGTCTCCTCGCGGACACAAATGAGCAGTTCTTC CASSLLADTNEQFF
TRBJ1-6 - TRBD1 TRBV16 TGTGCCAGCAGCCGGGACAGGGTTTTCTCACCCCTCCACTTT CASSRDRVFSPLHF
TRBJ2-7 - - TRBV5-1 TGCGCCAGCAGCTTGGTAGGGGCCCACTACGAGCAGTACTTC CASSLVGAHYEQYF
TRBJ2-3 - - TRBV28 TGTGCCAGCAGTTTTACAGGGAGTATAGCAGATACGCAGTATTTT CASSFTGSIADTQYF
TRBJ2-3 - - TRBV28 TGTGCCAGCAGCCCCTATACAGATACGCAGTATTTT CASSPYTDTQYF
TRBJ2-1 once TRBD2 TRBV28 TGTGCCAGCAGTTTTCTAGCGGGAGGGTTCAATGAGCAGTTCTTC CASSFLAGGFNEQFF
TRBJ2-1 many - TRBV5-6 TGTGCCAGCAGCTCGAATCTAGCTTTAGACAATGAGCAGTTCTTC CASSSNLALDNEQFF
TRBJ2-3 - - TRBV7-2 TGTGCCAGCAGCTTAGGTCTAAGCGGGCGTGATACGCAGTATTTT CASSLGLSGRDTQYF
TRBJ1-1 once - TRBV20-1 TGCAGTGCTAGAGATCGGGTAGGAGCTTTCTTT CSARDRVGAFF
TRBJ2-7 - - TRBV3-1/TRBV3-2 TGTGCCAGCAGCCAAGTGGCTCACGAGCAGTACTTC CASSQVAHEQYF
TRBJ2-4 once TRBD1 TRBV27 TGTGCCAGCAGTCCGACGACAGGGTGGAACATTCAGTACTTC CASSPTTGWNIQYF
TRBJ2-2 - - TRBV2 TGTGCCAGCAGTGAAGGGTGGCAGGGGCCGAACACCGGGGAGCTGTTTTTT CASSEGWQGPNTGELFF
TRBJ2-3 - - TRBV10-1 TGCGCCAGCAGCAAGGCAGGGCGCACAGATACGCAGTATTTT CASSKAGRTDTQYF
TRBJ2-7 - TRBD2 TRBV10-3 TGTGCCATCAGAGAGGGGGGGACTAGCGGGACCAACGAGCAGTACTTC CAIREGGTSGTNEQYF
TRBJ1-1 - - TRBV7-2 TGTGCCAGCAGCTTAGAGTCAGGGTTTAGTGAAGCTTTCTTT CASSLESGFSEAFF
TRBJ2-7 - TRBD1 TRBV4-1 TGCGCCAGCAGCTACCCGGGACAGGGGTTCTACGAGCAGTACTTC CASSYPGQGFYEQYF
TRBJ1-4 - TRBD1 TRBV19 TGTGCCAGTAGTATACAGGGGGCAACTAATGAAAAACTGTTTTTT CASSIQGATNEKLFF
TRBJ1-2 - - TRBV5-3 TGTGCCAGAAGTTCCCCTTTACCGAGAGCGGGTTACTACTATGGCTACACCTTC CARSSPLPRAGYYYGYTF
TRBJ1-4 - - TRBV7-9 TGTGCCAGCAGCTCATCCGGGACTAATGAAAAACTGTTTTTT CASSSSGTNEKLFF
TRBJ2-3 - - TRBV3-1/TRBV3-2 TGTGCCAGCAGCCTTCGAGGAGGTATGGGCACAGATACGCAGTATTTT CASSLRGGMGTDTQYF
TRBJ2-4 - TRBD2 TRBV5-4 TGTGCCAGCAGCTTGGGGGGTCAGGGACTACTAGCCAAAAACATTCAGTACTTC CASSLGGQGLLAKNIQYF
TRBJ2-4 - - TRBV7-2 TGTGCCAGCAGCTTAGATTTCTACATTCAGTACTTC CASSLDFYIQYF
TRBJ1-2 - - TRBV28 TGTGCCAGCAGCTTCATGGCGGGTGATGAATTGGACTATGGCTACACCTTC CASSFMAGDELDYGYTF
TRBJ2-1 - TRBD2 TRBV5-6 TGTGCCAGCAGCTCTGGACTAGCGGTTTACAATGAGCAGTTCTTC CASSSGLAVYNEQFF
TRBJ2-5 - - TRBV7-9 TGTGCCAGCAGCATCATCAGGCCCCAAGAGACCCAGTACTTC CASSIIRPQETQYF
TRBJ2-1 - TRBD2 TRBV7-6 TGTGCCAGCAGCCTCCAAGCGGGAAGCTCCTACAATGAGCAGTTCTTC CASSLQAGSSYNEQFF
TRBJ2-3 - - TRBV10-1 TGCGCCAGCAGTGAGCGGACTTCAGATACGCAGTATTTT CASSERTSDTQYF
TRBJ2-7 few TRBD2 TRBV7-9 TGTGCCAGCAGCCTTAGCGGGTACTCCTACGAGCAGTACTTC CASSLSGYSYEQYF